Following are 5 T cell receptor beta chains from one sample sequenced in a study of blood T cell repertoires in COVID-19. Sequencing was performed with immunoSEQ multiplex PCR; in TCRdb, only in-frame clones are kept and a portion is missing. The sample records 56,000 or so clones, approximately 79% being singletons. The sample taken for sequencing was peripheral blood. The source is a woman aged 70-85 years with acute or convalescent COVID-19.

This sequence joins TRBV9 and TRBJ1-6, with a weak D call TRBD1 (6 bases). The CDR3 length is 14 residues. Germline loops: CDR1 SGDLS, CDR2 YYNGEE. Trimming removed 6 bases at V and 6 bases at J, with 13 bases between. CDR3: CASNPGHANSPLHF. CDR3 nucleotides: TGTGCCAGCAACCCGGGACACGCTAATTCACCCCTCCACTTT.

CDR3 nucleotide sequence: TGTGCCAGTAGTTCTCTTGCCCAGATCGACCAAGAGACCCAGTACTTC. Translation: CASSSLAQIDQETQYF. The genes are TRBV19 and TRBJ2-5; D not resolved. The germline V gene has CDR1 LNHDA and CDR2 SQIVND (reference sequence). The CDR3 loop spans 16 amino acids. V lost 5 bases to trimming and J lost 0 bases, with 16 bases between them.

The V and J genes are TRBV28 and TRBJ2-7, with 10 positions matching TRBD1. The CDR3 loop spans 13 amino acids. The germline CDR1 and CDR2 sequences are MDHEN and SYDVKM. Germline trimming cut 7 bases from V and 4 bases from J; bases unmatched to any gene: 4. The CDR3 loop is CASITGQGYEQYF. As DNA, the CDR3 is TGTGCCAGCATCACGGGACAGGGGTACGAGCAGTACTTC.

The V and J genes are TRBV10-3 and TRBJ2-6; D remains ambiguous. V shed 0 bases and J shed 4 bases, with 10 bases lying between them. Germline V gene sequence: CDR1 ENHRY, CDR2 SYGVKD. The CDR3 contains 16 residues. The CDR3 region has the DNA TGTGCCATCAGTGAGTCATGGGCTGCCGGGGCCAACGTCCTGACTTTC. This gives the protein CAISESWAAGANVLTF.

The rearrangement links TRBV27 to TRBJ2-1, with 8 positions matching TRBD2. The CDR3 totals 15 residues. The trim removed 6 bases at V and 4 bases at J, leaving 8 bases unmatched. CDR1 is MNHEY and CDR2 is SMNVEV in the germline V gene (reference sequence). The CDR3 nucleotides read TGTGCCAGCAGGCCTACGGGGGGGGCTTACAATGAGCAGTTCTTC. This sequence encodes CASRPTGGAYNEQFF.